The clone carrying this TCR beta chain was seen a single time. TCRdb's copy holds only in-frame clones and misses some; the assay was immunoSEQ multiplex PCR. This table holds roughly 2.1 million clones, more than 85% found once. Germline V gives CDR1 MNHEY, CDR2 SMNVEV (reference sequence). The J segment lost 5 bases and the V segment lost 1 base, leaving 7 bases of the junction unmatched. The CDR3 contains 17 residues. The sample originates from a study of shared clonotypes between healthy human individuals. Study-wide background: Those who served as donors were a couple of women and three men between the ages of 18 and 49. Per-donor plates numbered three CD4 naive, three CD4 memory, two CD8 naive and one CD8 memory.

The naive CD8 population came from CD45RO-negative cells selected for CCR7, without terminally differentiated effector memory CD45RA+ cells. Healthy and HIV-negative, the adult donors had no recent acute infections or vaccinations. Sequencing was performed on naive CD8+ T cells from PBMCs. The clonotype originates from a young man in good health. Some clones in this sample may be carry-over from other donors' samples. This chain connects TRBV27 to TRBJ2-2; TRBD1 matches 10 bases. For the CDR3, the DNA is TGTGCCAGCAGTTTATTGGGGGGACAGGGGACGACCGGGGAGCTGTTTTTT. Residues: CASSLLGGQGTTGELFF.